One and the same sample provided the 22 T cell receptor beta chains below, sequenced in a study of blood T cell repertoires in COVID-19. Clones were sequenced by immunoSEQ multiplex PCR, and TCRdb holds only the in-frame ones, with some missing. The sample carries roughly 43,000 clones, about 83% recorded once. The sequenced sample was peripheral blood. Source of these receptors: a woman older than 75 with acute or convalescent COVID-19.

The gene calls are TRBV7-9 and TRBJ2-3; 7 bases match TRBD2. Germline values: CDR1 SEHNR, CDR2 FQNEAQ (reference sequence). The trim removed 2 bases at V and 1 base at J, leaving 3 bases unmatched. CDR3 length: 15 amino acids. The CDR3 sequence is CASSLRAGRTDTQYF. The CDR3 DNA sequence: TGTGCCAGCAGCTTAAGAGCGGGGCGCACAGATACGCAGTATTTT.

The J gene is TRBJ2-4, the V gene TRBV19; 10 nucleotides line up with TRBD2. V was pared by 3 bases and J by 12 bases, with 11 bases of the junction left unmatched. CDR1 is LNHDA, CDR2 SQIVND, per germline (reference sequence). The CDR3 consists of 15 residues. The CDR3 here is CASSIGVAGGPNQYF. For the CDR3, the DNA is TGTGCCAGTAGTATCGGGGTAGCGGGGGGTCCAAATCAGTACTTC. Complete variable domain (other parts from reference TRBV19 and TRBJ2-4): DGGITQSPKYLFRKEGQNVTLSCEQNLNHDAMYWYRQDPGQGLRLIYYSQIVNDFQKGDIAEGYSVSREKKESFPLTVTSAQKNPTAFYLCASSIGVAGGPNQYFGAGTRLSVL.

This chain uses TRBV18 with TRBJ1-6, with 9 nucleotides matching TRBD1. Trimming took 2 bases from V and 7 from J; bases not matched to a gene: 0. The CDR3 loop spans 14 amino acids. From germline, CDR1 is KGHSH and CDR2 LQKENI. This CDR3 reads CASSPGTGNSPLHF. CDR3 DNA sequence: TGTGCCAGCTCACCAGGGACAGGGAATTCACCCCTCCACTTT.

This chain uses TRBV5-4 with TRBJ2-5; 9 bases match TRBD1. Trimming cost V 0 bases and J 5 bases; bases outside gene matches: 5. This CDR3 has 15 residues. The germline gives CDR1 SGHNT, CDR2 YYREEE (reference sequence). CDR3 protein: CASSLEGQGIETQYF. The CDR3 DNA is TGTGCCAGCAGCTTGGAGGGACAGGGCATTGAGACCCAGTACTTC.

V and J are TRBV3-1 (or the pseudogene TRBV3-2) and TRBJ2-3; 8 bases agree with TRBD2. The V and J ends lost 3 bases and 4 bases, in that order; junction bases with no gene match: 12. Germline CDR1 and CDR2: LGHDT and YNNKEL (reference sequence). This CDR3 has 17 residues. CDR3 sequence (DNA): TGTGCCAGCAGCCACCCTCTGAGCGGGGGCGAGGCAGATACGCAGTATTTT. This encodes CASSHPLSGGEADTQYF.

The V call is TRBV10-2, the J call TRBJ2-3, with TRBD2 as a possible D gene (6 bases). V lost 0 bases, J lost 4 bases, and 8 bases lay in between. The CDR3 has 14 residues. CDR1 and CDR2 (germline): WSHSY, SAAADI. In DNA, the CDR3 is TGCGCCAGCAGTGAGTCGCGGGGCCCAGATACGCAGTATTTT. Translated, it gives CASSESRGPDTQYF.

The table lists this clone with a few counts. This chain links TRBV30 with TRBJ1-3; 8 nucleotides match TRBD1. The CDR3 runs to 17 residues. Germline CDR1 reads GTSNPN; CDR2 reads SVGIG (reference sequence). The V segment lost 0 bases and the J segment 4 bases; nucleotides outside the gene matches: 11. The CDR3 is CAWSVLSGRGPGNTIYF. CDR3 sequence (DNA): TGTGCCTGGAGTGTACTTTCCGGCAGGGGGCCAGGAAACACCATATATTTT.

The chain is built from TRBV19 and TRBJ1-6; tentative D call: TRBD1 (5 bases). Trimming stripped 9 bases from V and 7 bases from J, with 16 bases between. The CDR3 has 14 amino acids. Germline CDR1 LNHDA, CDR2 SQIVND (reference sequence). CDR3 residues: CASAEGRANSPLHF. DNA for the CDR3: TGTGCCAGCGCCGAAGGCAGGGCGAATTCACCCCTCCACTTT. The complete variable domain, with remaining parts taken from reference TRBV19 and TRBJ1-6, reads DGGITQSPKYLFRKEGQNVTLSCEQNLNHDAMYWYRQDPGQGLRLIYYSQIVNDFQKGDIAEGYSVSREKKESFPLTVTSAQKNPTAFYLCASAEGRANSPLHFGNGTRLTVT.

Of note for this clone: A junction boundary mismatches the germline segment, possibly from a read error. V is TRBV7-7 and J is TRBJ2-1, with D maybe TRBD2 (6 bases). This CDR3 is built from 13 residues. CDR1 and CDR2 (germline): SSHAT, FNYEAQ (reference sequence). As DNA, the CDR3 is TGTGCTAGCAGTTCGGCGGGGCTGAGTGAGCAGTTCTTC. It translates to CASSSAGLSEQFF.

The gene calls are TRBV27 and TRBJ1-6, with D possibly being TRBD1 (6 bases). The CDR3 has 15 amino acids. The germline CDR1 and CDR2 sequences are MNHEY and SMNVEV (reference sequence). V was shortened by 5 bases and J by 6 bases, with 14 bases between the two germline ends. The CDR3 sequence: CASSPRQVINSPLHF. The CDR3 region has the DNA TGTGCCAGCAGTCCGCGACAGGTGATTAATTCACCCCTCCACTTT.

The chain couples TRBV6-2 or TRBV6-3 to TRBJ1-2; 7 positions match TRBD1. The CDR3 contains 15 residues. Germline V gives CDR1 MNHEY, CDR2 SVGEGT. Trimming at V came to 4 bases and at J to 8 bases, leaving 13 bases not matched to a gene. CDR3 region: CASSSSGQVPRGYTF. DNA of the CDR3: TGTGCCAGCAGTTCCAGCGGACAGGTCCCTAGGGGCTACACCTTC.

This clone was seen only a few times. The chain links TRBV5-8 to TRBJ1-4; 12 nucleotides agree with TRBD1. CDR1 SGHTS and CDR2 YDEGEE come from the germline V gene. The CDR3 contains 14 residues. The junction had 3 bases not matched to a gene; V was cut back by 5 bases and J by 7 bases. Here the CDR3 DNA reads TGTGCCAGCAGACGGGACAGGGGGCTTGAAAAACTGTTTTTT. It encodes CASRRDRGLEKLFF. Complete variable domain (other parts from reference TRBV5-8 and TRBJ1-4): EAGVTQSPTHLIKTRGQQATLRCSPISGHTSVYWYQQALGLGLQFLLWYDEGEERNRGNFPPRFSGRQFPNYSSELNVNALELEDSALYLCASRRDRGLEKLFFGSGTQLSVL.

V and J are TRBV3-1 (or the pseudogene TRBV3-2) and TRBJ2-1, with 9 nucleotides matching TRBD2. Germline V CDR1 and CDR2: LGHDT, YNNKEL (reference sequence). After removal of 2 bases from V and 8 bases from J, the junction contained 7 bases not matched to a gene. The length of the CDR3 is 15 residues. The DNA of the CDR3 is TGTGCCAGCAGCCAATTCCTAGCGGGGAAGGATGAGCAGTTCTTC. This gives the protein CASSQFLAGKDEQFF.

The J gene is TRBJ2-7, the V gene TRBV19, with 10 nucleotides matching TRBD1. V was pared by 2 bases and J by 4 bases, with 5 bases of the junction left unmatched. The CDR3 totals 15 residues. Germline lookup yields CDR1 LNHDA and CDR2 SQIVND (reference sequence). CDR3 loop: CASSITGTGVYEQYF. CDR3 DNA: TGTGCCAGTAGTATAACCGGGACAGGGGTGTACGAGCAGTACTTC.

The chain links TRBV3-1 (or the pseudogene TRBV3-2) to TRBJ1-3, with D unclear. Deletions cut 3 bases from V and 0 bases from J, with 9 bases between. This CDR3 is 15 amino acids long. Germline V gene lookup returns CDR1 LGHDT and CDR2 YNNKEL (reference sequence). The CDR3 loop reads CASSHAGISGNTIYF. In nucleotides, the CDR3 is TGTGCCAGCAGCCATGCCGGGATCTCTGGAAACACCATATATTTT.

This chain links TRBV2 with TRBJ2-1; weak D call: TRBD2 (5 bases). V was clipped by 4 bases and J by 3 bases, with 16 bases between them. The CDR3 spans 16 residues. Germline V gene sequence: CDR1 SNHLY, CDR2 FYNNEI. The CDR3 is CASSGARLTGYNEQFF. CDR3 coding DNA: TGTGCCAGCAGTGGAGCACGACTAACGGGCTACAATGAGCAGTTCTTC.

V usage is TRBV19 and J usage is TRBJ1-2; 7 nucleotides agree with TRBD1. Germline V gives CDR1 LNHDA, CDR2 SQIVND (reference sequence). This CDR3 region has 16 residues. Germline trimming cut 7 bases from V and 1 base from J; bases unmatched to any gene: 12. The CDR3 bases are TGTGCCAGTAAGGTCGGGTCGGACAGGAGTAACTATGGCTACACCTTC. This codes for CASKVGSDRSNYGYTF.

The V gene is TRBV11-2, the J gene TRBJ2-7; TRBD1 agrees at 10 bases. Germline CDR1 reads SGHAT; CDR2 reads FQNNGV. CDR3 length: 15 amino acids. V was pared by 5 bases and J by 3 bases, with 7 bases of the junction left unmatched. CDR3 bases: TGTGCCAGCAGCCTGGGGACAGGGGTCTTCTACGAGCAGTACTTC. It specifies CASSLGTGVFYEQYF.

The J gene is TRBJ1-2, the V gene TRBV3-1 (or the pseudogene TRBV3-2), with D hard to call. The germline gives CDR1 LGHDT, CDR2 YNNKEL (reference sequence). V lost 1 base, J lost 4 bases, and 13 bases lay in between. CDR3 length equals 15 residues. In nucleotides, the CDR3 is TGTGCCAGCAGCCAAGGGCAGGATAGCGGCTATGGCTACACCTTC. It yields the protein CASSQGQDSGYGYTF.

This clone came up once. The chain recombines TRBV2 with TRBJ1-2, with 7 bases matching TRBD1. The CDR3 totals 14 residues. Germline assignment: CDR1 SNHLY and CDR2 FYNNEI. With V trimmed by 6 bases and J by 7 bases, 11 bases remained unmatched. In DNA form, the CDR3 reads TGTGCCAGCAGCCTCGACAGGGAAGGAAGTGGCTACACCTTC. The encoded protein is CASSLDREGSGYTF.

The DNA for the CDR3 is TGTGCCATCAGTTCAGACATCTCCTACGAGCAGTACTTC. Translation: CAISSDISYEQYF. The V and J genes are TRBV10-3 and TRBJ2-7, with no clear D. CDR3 length equals 13 residues. Looked up from germline, CDR1 is ENHRY and CDR2 is SYGVKD. Trimming stripped 5 bases from V and 0 bases from J, with 8 bases between.

This sequence joins TRBV7-2 and TRBJ1-2; tentative D call: TRBD1 (6 bases). The CDR3 totals 14 residues. From germline, CDR1 is SGHTA and CDR2 FQGNSA. V shed 2 bases and J shed 8 bases, with 15 bases lying between them. In nucleotides, the CDR3 is TGTGCCAGCAGCTTATTCTCACCCCAGGGGGGCTACACCTTC. This codes for CASSLFSPQGGYTF.